Given below is one T cell receptor beta chain in context. The antigen remains unidentified. The data were produced by immunoSEQ multiplex PCR, yet TCRdb's version contains in-frame clones alone and is incomplete. The data contain tens of thousands of clones, roughly three quarters of them singletons. Before sequencing took place, the ViraFEST assay used viral peptide pools to expand antigen-specific CD4+ T cells. Cells that had been cultured for 10 days were the source of isolated CD4+ T cells. The person acquired a PCR-confirmed SARS-CoV-2 infection between March and December 2020. This sample was included in a study of vaccination effects on CD4 cells after COVID-19. The overall study: Participants were given two doses of BNT162b2 or mRNA-1273 vaccine.

Trimming took off 8 bases at V and 6 bases at J, with 15 bases between the two ends. Per the germline V gene, CDR1 is MNHEY and CDR2 is SVGAGI. This CDR3 has 13 residues. This specimen was CD4+ T cells from PBMCs cultured with HIV peptides, taken before COVID-19 vaccination. The subset here: HIV-1 Nef peptide pool negative control/reference culture. The receptor was derived from a human donor who had a prior SARS-CoV-2 infection. The chain has TRBV6-5 and TRBJ2-3; perhaps TRBD2 as D (5 bases). CDR3 DNA sequence: TGTGCCAGCGCCCGGCGGGTCTTGGATACGCAGTATTTT. It encodes CASARRVLDTQYF.